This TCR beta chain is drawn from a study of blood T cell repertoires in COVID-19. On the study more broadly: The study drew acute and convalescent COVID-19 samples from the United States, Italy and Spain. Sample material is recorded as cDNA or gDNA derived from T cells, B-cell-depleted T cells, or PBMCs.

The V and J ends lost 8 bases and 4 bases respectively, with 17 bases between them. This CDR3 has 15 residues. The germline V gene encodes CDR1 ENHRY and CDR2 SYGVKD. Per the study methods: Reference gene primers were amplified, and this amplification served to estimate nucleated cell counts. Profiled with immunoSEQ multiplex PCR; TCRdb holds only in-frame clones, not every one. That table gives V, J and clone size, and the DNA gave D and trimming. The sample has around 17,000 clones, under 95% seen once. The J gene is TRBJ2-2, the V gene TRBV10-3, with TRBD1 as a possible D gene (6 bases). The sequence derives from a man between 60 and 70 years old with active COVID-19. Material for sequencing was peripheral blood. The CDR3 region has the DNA TGTGCCATCGGGCAGCCATTAGGGGGCACCGGGGAGCTGTTTTTT. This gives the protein CAIGQPLGGTGELFF.